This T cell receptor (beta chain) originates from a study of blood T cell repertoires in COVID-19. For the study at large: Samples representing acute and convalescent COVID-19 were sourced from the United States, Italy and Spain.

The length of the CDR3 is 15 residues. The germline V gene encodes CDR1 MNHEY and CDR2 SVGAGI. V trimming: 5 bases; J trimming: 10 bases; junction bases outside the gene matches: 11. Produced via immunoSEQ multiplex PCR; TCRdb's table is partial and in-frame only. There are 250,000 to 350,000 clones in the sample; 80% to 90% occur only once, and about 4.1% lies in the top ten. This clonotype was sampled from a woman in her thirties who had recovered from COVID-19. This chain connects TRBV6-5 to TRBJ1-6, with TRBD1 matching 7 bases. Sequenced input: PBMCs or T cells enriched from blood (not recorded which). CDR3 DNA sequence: TGTGCCAGCAGTACATCTGACAGGGTAGCATCACCCCTCCACTTT. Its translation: CASSTSDRVASPLHF.